This entry describes one T cell receptor (beta chain). There is no known antigen for this receptor. No much larger clone is present one base from it, and per-base qualities are unavailable. Samples from volunteer blood donors who had recovered from COVID-19 were contributed by a second Seattle source. Collaborating institutions collected whole blood in K2EDTA tubes following their own protocols. Collaborator samples were shipped for TCRbeta analysis as frozen whole blood, isolated PBMCs, or DNA extracted from either sample type. The immunoSEQ Assay, a bias-controlled multiplex PCR, was used to amplify TCRbeta CDR3 regions from genomic DNA. The authors' analysis ran thus. Within the assay, amplification of reference gene primers was used to estimate how many nucleated cells each sample contained. To quantify the absolute abundance of each unique TCRbeta CDR3 rearrangement, sequence reads were collapsed and filtered. Productive Simpson clonality was computed per sample as the square root of Simpson's diversity index over productive rearrangements. TCRdb's version of the immuneACCESS table is confined to in-frame rearrangements and falls short of the full clone set. An unresolved V gene accounts for under half of the shortfall where checked; the remainder is of unknown origin. That table furnishes V, J and clone size, whereas the DNA furnished D and trimming. The sample table records some 150,000 clones; 70% to 85% of these occur just once. Together, the top ten hold approximately 1.2% of the sample.

The CDR3 sequence holds 16 residues, the cysteine and phenylalanine included. Of the read, only the CDR3 DNA is kept; its 48 bases are in frame from base 1. According to the germline V gene (reference sequence), CDR1 reads SEHNR and CDR2 reads FQNEAQ. V sheds 2 bases and J sheds 5 bases, leaving 18 bases between their ends. The data originate from a study of blood T cell repertoires in COVID-19 (dated by TCRdb to the early 2020s). A note on the overall study: Samples from collaborators originated in the United States, Italy and Spain and spanned both the acute and convalescent phases of COVID-19. The samples were drawn from the first 160 participants of the ongoing ImmuneRACE study and from 1,254 subjects provided by 6 global collaborators. Where available, HLA class I and class II types were taken from metadata supplied by the sample provider and were not determined by assay-based typing. Sample metadata almost always included a de-identified subject ID, COVID-19 status, age in years and sex. The dataset comprised deeply sampled blood TCRbeta repertoires from subjects exposed to, actively infected with, or recovered from COVID-19. The repertoires were released in a freely available public database meant as a resource for research on the immune response to SARS-CoV-2. The material from the prospective study consisted of cDNA or gDNA derived from T cells, B-cell-depleted T cells, or PBMCs. The investigation overall reported the following: The quantity of clinical and demographic metadata differed by source and by participant and was supplied without curation.

The sequence was obtained from a man in his 60s who had recovered from COVID-19. The rearrangement joined TRBV7-9 to TRBJ1-2, with the D gene call left open. The sequenced sample was peripheral blood. The CDR3 reads as follows: CASSLIGLGGMYGYTF. The bases read TGTGCCAGCAGCTTAATAGGCCTAGGTGGCATGTATGGCTACACCTTC. The full variable domain, completed from the reference TRBV7-9 and TRBJ1-2 proteins outside the CDR3, reads DTGVSQNPRHKITKRGQNVTFRCDPISEHNRLYWYRQTLGQGPEFLTYFQNEAQLEKSRLLSDRFSAERPKGSFSTLEIQRTEQGDSAMYLCASSLIGLGGMYGYTFGSGTRLTVV.